This TCR beta chain was captured by sequencing in a study of shared clonotypes between healthy human individuals. CDR3 length: 14 residues. The V end lost 4 bases, the J end lost 2 bases, and 12 bases lay between the germline ends. Germline values: CDR1 MNHEY, CDR2 SVGAGI. Deep level was the assay's run setting. TCRdb's table, derived via immunoSEQ multiplex PCR, lists solely in-frame clones and lacks some. The table records 2 million or so clones, just under 95% of them present only once. About this clone itself: Its antigen is not identified. The same CDR3 is also encoded by other DNA sequences in this sample.

CD8 cells classed as naive were CD45RO-negative and positively selected for CCR7, excluding terminally differentiated effector memory CD45RA+ cells. Overall study findings and caveats: Clonotype sharing among donors likely depends on sequencing depth. Across subsets, estimated richness was generally greater for naive than for memory populations.

The TCR was taken from a man between 18 and 35 years old in good health. Sequenced input: naive CD8+ T cells sorted from blood. V is TRBV6-5 and J is TRBJ2-7, with D unclear. Written as DNA, the CDR3 is TGTGCCAGCAGTTTAAGCCCCAGCCCCTACGAGCAGTACTTC. This gives the protein CASSLSPSPYEQYF.